One sample yielded the 3 T cell receptor beta chains listed below, sequenced in a study of T-cell reconstitution after alpha-beta-depleted transplantation in children. For TCRbeta, the library was prepared with unique molecular identifiers. TCRdb redid the calling of the PCR reads with MiXCR, one entry per CDR3 protein. The sample carries roughly 150,000 distinct CDR3 sequences, around 10% recorded once. Sequenced here: PBMCs, sampled before TCRalphabeta/CD19-depleted stem cell transplant. The receptors stem from a boy aged 2 to 10 with acute myeloid leukemia, due to receive a stem cell transplant.

This clonotype has ten or more counts. The rearrangement uses TRBV12-3 or TRBV12-4 and TRBJ2-7; the match to TRBD2 covers 7 bases. The CDR3 has 13 residues. V lost 4 bases, J lost 6 bases, and 6 bases stayed unmatched. CDR3 sequence reads: CASSSGLVTEQYV. The CDR3 DNA sequence: TGTGCCAGCAGTTCCGGACTAGTCACCGAGCAGTACGTC.

V and J are TRBV5-5 and TRBJ2-2, with D perhaps TRBD2 (6 bases). With 3 bases removed from V and 7 bases from J, the gap between germline ends came to 16 bases. This CDR3 has 15 residues. Germline loops: CDR1 SGHKS, CDR2 YYEKEE (reference sequence). In DNA, the CDR3 is TGTGCCAGCAGCTCCAGGCCGGGAGAACACGGGGAGCTGTTTTTT. Translation gives CASSSRPGEHGELFF.

This clonotype was seen repeatedly, ten times or more. CDR3 in DNA: TGCAGTGCTAGATCCTGGGGGACTAGCGGGAGGGCCGAACTGGCCTACAATGAGCAGTTCTTC. Translation gives CSARSWGTSGRAELAYNEQFF. The chain joins TRBV20-1 to TRBJ2-1; 16 bases align to TRBD2. Trimming at V came to 2 bases and at J to 2 bases, leaving 15 bases not matched to a gene. CDR3 length equals 21 residues. Germline CDR1 DFQATT, CDR2 SNEGSKA (reference sequence).